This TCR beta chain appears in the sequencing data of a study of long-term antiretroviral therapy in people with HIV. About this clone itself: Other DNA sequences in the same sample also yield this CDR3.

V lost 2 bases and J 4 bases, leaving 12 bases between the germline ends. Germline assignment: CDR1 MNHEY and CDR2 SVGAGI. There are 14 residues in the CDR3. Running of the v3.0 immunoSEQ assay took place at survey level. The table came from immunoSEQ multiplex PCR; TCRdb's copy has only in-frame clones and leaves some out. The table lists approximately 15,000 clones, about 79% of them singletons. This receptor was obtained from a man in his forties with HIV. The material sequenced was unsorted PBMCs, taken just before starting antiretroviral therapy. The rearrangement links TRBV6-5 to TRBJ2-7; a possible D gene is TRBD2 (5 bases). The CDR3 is CASSYGGSGYEQYF. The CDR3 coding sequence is TGTGCCAGCAGTTACGGCGGGTCGGGTTACGAGCAGTACTTC.